The 10 T cell receptor beta chains given below trace back to one sample, sequenced in a study of shared clonotypes between healthy human individuals. CD45RO-negative, CCR7-selected cells formed the naive CD8 fraction, which excluded terminally differentiated effector memory CD45RA+ cells. Sequencing was performed with immunoSEQ multiplex PCR; in TCRdb, only in-frame clones are kept and a portion is missing. The data hold hundreds of thousands of clones, with more than 85% observed a single time. The sequenced sample consisted of naive CD8+ T cells sorted from blood. The receptors derive from a man aged 25 to 45 in good health.

This chain joins TRBV7-9 and TRBJ2-1, with a weak D call TRBD2 (5 bases). The CDR3 covers 14 residues. Germline-derived CDR1 and CDR2 are SEHNR and FQNEAQ (reference sequence). V was cut by 2 bases and J by 2 bases, with 7 bases left in between. The CDR3: CASSLLGTYNEQFF. CDR3 nucleotide sequence: TGTGCCAGCAGCTTACTCGGGACCTACAATGAGCAGTTCTTC.

The CDR3 is CASSPRTSGVTDTQYF. The DNA for the CDR3 is TGTGCCAGCAGCCCCCGGACTAGCGGCGTCACAGATACGCAGTATTTT. This chain links TRBV11-2 with TRBJ2-3, with 10 bases that match TRBD2. Trimming removed 5 bases from V and 2 bases from J; junction bases left unmatched: 7. CDR1 and CDR2 (germline): SGHAT, FQNNGV. This CDR3 is 16 amino acids long.

The V gene is TRBV28, the J gene TRBJ1-3; weak D call: TRBD1 (6 bases). The V end was cut by 7 bases, the J end by 2 bases, with 9 bases between. Germline CDR1 reads MDHEN; CDR2 reads SYDVKM. There are 13 residues in the CDR3. The CDR3 DNA reads as TGTGCCAGCACACAGGGAACTGGAAACACCATATATTTT. This sequence encodes CASTQGTGNTIYF.

The chain carries TRBV9 and TRBJ2-7, with 9 positions matching TRBD1. The length of the CDR3 is 16 residues. Unmatched junction bases numbered 7, after V lost 0 bases and J lost 3 bases. Germline CDR1 and CDR2: SGDLS and YYNGEE. The CDR3, as DNA: TGTGCCAGCAGCGTAGCACCCTCGGGACAGGGCTACGAGCAGTACTTC. It yields the protein CASSVAPSGQGYEQYF.

Only one count was recorded for this clone. V usage is TRBV10-3 and J usage is TRBJ2-3; a possible D gene is TRBD1 (6 bases). CDR3 length: 14 residues. The V gene lost 5 bases and the J gene lost 2 bases, with 11 bases spanning the gap. Germline V gene data show CDR1 as ENHRY and CDR2 as SYGVKD. The CDR3 loop reads CAISQGWVTDTQYF. DNA for the CDR3: TGTGCCATCAGTCAGGGGTGGGTCACAGATACGCAGTATTTT.

The chain recombines TRBV4-1 with TRBJ2-7; no definite D call. CDR3 length: 19 amino acids. CDR1 and CDR2 (germline): MGHRA, YSYEKL. The V and J ends lost 0 bases and 3 bases respectively, with 24 bases between them. The CDR3 is CASSQDFVPQESIFYEQYF. Here the CDR3 DNA reads TGCGCCAGCAGCCAAGACTTTGTCCCCCAAGAAAGCATATTCTACGAGCAGTACTTC.

This clone appeared a single time. This rearrangement joins TRBV10-3 to TRBJ2-2; D unclear. The V end was cut by 6 bases, the J end by 1 base, with 6 bases between. The CDR3 sequence is 13 residues long. CDR1 is ENHRY and CDR2 is SYGVKD in the germline V gene. In DNA, the CDR3 is TGTGCCATCAGGGTACAGAACACCGGGGAGCTGTTTTTT. This codes for CAIRVQNTGELFF.

The V gene is TRBV29-1, the J gene TRBJ2-1, with D possibly called TRBD1 or TRBD2 (5 bases each). The germline CDR1 and CDR2 sequences are SQVTM and ANQGSEA. Between the trimmed V and J ends, which lost 6 bases and 8 bases, there was a span of 17 bases. The CDR3 has 13 residues. CDR3 sequence: CSVQGVSFHEQFF. Here the CDR3 DNA reads TGCAGCGTCCAGGGAGTATCGTTCCATGAGCAGTTCTTC.

The chain couples TRBV15 to TRBJ2-7; the D is unclear. The CDR3 contains 15 residues. Trimming removed 0 bases from V and 6 bases from J, with 15 bases in between. Germline lookup yields CDR1 LNHNV and CDR2 YYDKDF (reference sequence). The CDR3 region is CATSRDRNPPTEQYF. The CDR3 coding sequence is TGTGCCACCAGCAGAGATCGGAACCCACCAACCGAGCAGTACTTC. Full variable domain (missing parts from reference TRBV15 and TRBJ2-7): DAMVIQNPRYQVTQFGKPVTLSCSQTLNHNVMYWYQQKSSQAPKLLFHYYDKDFNNEADTPDNFQSRRPNTSFCFLDIRSPGLGDTAMYLCATSRDRNPPTEQYFGPGTRLTVT.

The chain carries TRBV27 and TRBJ2-1; D perhaps matches TRBD1 (5 bases). V shed 4 bases and J shed 5 bases, with 18 bases lying between them. In germline, CDR1 is MNHEY, CDR2 SMNVEV (reference sequence). The CDR3 contains 16 residues. In DNA form, the CDR3 reads TGTGCCAGCAGTTCGACACCAGGGATCGGGCACAATGAGCAGTTCTTC. This sequence encodes CASSSTPGIGHNEQFF.